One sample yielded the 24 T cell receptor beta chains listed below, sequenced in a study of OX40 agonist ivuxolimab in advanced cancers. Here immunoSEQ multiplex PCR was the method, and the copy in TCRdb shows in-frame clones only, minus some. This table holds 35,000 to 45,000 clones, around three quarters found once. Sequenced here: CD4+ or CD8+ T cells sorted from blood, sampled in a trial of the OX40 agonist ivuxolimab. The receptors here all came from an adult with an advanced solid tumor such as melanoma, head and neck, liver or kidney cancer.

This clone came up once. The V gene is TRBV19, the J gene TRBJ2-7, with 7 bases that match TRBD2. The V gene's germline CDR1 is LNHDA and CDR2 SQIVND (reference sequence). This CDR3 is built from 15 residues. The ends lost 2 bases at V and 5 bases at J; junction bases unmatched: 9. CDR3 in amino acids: CASSISAGVRNEQYF. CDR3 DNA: TGTGCCAGTAGTATAAGCGCGGGAGTAAGAAACGAGCAGTACTTC.

CDR3 sequence reads: CASRSSGGSTGELFF. As DNA, the CDR3 is TGTGCCAGCAGGTCGTCAGGGGGATCCACCGGGGAGCTGTTTTTT. V usage is TRBV2 and J usage is TRBJ2-2; 7 bases agree with TRBD1. In germline, CDR1 is SNHLY, CDR2 FYNNEI. The CDR3 consists of 15 residues. The J segment lost 4 bases and the V segment lost 6 bases, leaving 8 bases of the junction unmatched.

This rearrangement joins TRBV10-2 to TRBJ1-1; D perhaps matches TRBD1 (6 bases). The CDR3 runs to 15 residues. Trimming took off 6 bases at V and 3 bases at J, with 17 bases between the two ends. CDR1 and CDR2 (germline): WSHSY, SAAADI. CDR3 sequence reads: CASRANTGLYTEAFF. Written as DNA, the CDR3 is TGCGCCAGCAGAGCTAATACAGGGTTATACACTGAAGCTTTCTTT.

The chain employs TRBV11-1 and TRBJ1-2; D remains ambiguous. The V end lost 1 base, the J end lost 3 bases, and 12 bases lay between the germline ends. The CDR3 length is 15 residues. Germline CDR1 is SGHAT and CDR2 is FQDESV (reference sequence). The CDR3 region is CASSLEDGPYYGYTF. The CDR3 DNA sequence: TGTGCCAGCAGCTTAGAGGACGGGCCGTACTATGGCTACACCTTC.

The CDR3 DNA sequence: TGTGCCAGCTCACCCGAGGGACTAGCGGGACTCATTCCCCGGTACTTC. Residues: CASSPEGLAGLIPRYF. The chain carries TRBV18 and TRBJ2-5; 13 bases are shared with TRBD2. The CDR3 is 16 residues long. The germline gives CDR1 KGHSH, CDR2 LQKENI. V lost 3 bases to trimming and J lost 13 bases; unmatched junction nucleotides: 14.

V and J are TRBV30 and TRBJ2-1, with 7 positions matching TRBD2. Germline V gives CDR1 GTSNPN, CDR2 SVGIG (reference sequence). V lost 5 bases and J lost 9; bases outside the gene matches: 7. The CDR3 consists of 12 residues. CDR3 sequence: CAWRGEASEQFF. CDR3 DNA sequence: TGTGCCTGGCGGGGGGAGGCGAGTGAGCAGTTCTTC.

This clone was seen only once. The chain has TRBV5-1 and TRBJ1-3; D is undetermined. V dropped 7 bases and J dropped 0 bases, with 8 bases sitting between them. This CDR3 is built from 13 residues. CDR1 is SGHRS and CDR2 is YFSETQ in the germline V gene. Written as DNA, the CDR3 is TGCGCCAGCCCAAACAGCTCTGGAAACACCATATATTTT. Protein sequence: CASPNSSGNTIYF.

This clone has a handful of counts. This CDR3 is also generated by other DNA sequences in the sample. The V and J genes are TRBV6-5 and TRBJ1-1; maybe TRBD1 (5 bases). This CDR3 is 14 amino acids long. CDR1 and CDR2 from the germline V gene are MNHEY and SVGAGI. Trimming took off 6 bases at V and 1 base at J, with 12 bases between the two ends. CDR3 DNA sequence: TGTGCCAGCAGCGCGGGGACGGCGAACACTGAAGCTTTCTTT. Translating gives CASSAGTANTEAFF.

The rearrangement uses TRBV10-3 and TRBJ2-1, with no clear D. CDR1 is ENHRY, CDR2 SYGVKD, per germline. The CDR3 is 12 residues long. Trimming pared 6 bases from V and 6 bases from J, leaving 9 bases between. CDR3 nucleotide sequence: TGTGCCATCAGCGAAAGAGGCAATGAGCAGTTCTTC. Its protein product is CAISERGNEQFF.

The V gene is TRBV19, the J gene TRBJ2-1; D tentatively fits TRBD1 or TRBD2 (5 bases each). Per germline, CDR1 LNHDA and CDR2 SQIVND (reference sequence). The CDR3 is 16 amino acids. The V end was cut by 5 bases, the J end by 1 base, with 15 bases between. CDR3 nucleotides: TGTGCCAGTAGTTACAAGGGGACCGATTCCTACAATGAGCAGTTCTTC. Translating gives CASSYKGTDSYNEQFF. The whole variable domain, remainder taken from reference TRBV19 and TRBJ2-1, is DGGITQSPKYLFRKEGQNVTLSCEQNLNHDAMYWYRQDPGQGLRLIYYSQIVNDFQKGDIAEGYSVSREKKESFPLTVTSAQKNPTAFYLCASSYKGTDSYNEQFFGPGTRLTVL.

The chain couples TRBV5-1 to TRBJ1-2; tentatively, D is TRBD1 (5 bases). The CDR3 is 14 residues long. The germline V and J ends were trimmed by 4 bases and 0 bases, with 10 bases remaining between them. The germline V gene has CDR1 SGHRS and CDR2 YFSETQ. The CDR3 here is CASSPGGTNYGYTF. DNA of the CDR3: TGCGCCAGCAGCCCGGGGGGGACTAACTATGGCTACACCTTC.

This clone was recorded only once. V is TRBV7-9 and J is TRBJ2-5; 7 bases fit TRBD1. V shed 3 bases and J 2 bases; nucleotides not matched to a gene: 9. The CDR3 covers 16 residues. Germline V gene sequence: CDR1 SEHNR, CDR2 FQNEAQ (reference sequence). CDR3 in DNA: TGTGCCAGCAGCTTGGGACAGACGACCCTACAAGAGACCCAGTACTTC. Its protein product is CASSLGQTTLQETQYF.

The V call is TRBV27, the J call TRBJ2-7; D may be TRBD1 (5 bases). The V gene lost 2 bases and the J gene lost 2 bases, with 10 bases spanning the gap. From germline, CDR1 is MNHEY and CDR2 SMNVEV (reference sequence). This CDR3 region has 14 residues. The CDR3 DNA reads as TGTGCCAGCAGTTTACTCGGCAGGGCCTACGAGCAGTACTTC. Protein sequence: CASSLLGRAYEQYF.

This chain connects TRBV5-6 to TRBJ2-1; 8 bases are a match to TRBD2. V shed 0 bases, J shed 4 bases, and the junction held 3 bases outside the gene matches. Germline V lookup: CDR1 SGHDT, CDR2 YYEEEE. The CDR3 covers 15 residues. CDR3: CASSLAGTSYNEQFF. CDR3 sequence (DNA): TGTGCCAGCAGCTTGGCCGGGACTAGTTACAATGAGCAGTTCTTC.

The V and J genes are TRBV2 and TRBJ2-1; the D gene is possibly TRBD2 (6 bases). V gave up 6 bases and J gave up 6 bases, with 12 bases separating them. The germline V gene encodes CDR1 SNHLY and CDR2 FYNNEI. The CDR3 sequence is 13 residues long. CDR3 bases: TGTGCCAGCAGCGAGACTAGTGTCAATGAGCAGTTCTTC. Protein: CASSETSVNEQFF.

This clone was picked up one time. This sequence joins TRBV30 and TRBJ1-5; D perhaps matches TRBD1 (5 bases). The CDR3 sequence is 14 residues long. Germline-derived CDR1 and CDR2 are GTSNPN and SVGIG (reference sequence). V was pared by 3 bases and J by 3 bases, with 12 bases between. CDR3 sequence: CAWSATGDNQPQHF. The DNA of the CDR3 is TGTGCCTGGAGCGCAACAGGCGACAATCAGCCCCAGCATTTT.

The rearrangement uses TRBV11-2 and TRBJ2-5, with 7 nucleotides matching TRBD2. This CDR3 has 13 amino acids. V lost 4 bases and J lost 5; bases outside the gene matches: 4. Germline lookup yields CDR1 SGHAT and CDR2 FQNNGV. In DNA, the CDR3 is TGTGCCAGCAGCTCCTGGGAGGGGGAGACCCAGTACTTC. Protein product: CASSSWEGETQYF. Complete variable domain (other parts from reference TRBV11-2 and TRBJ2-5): EAGVAQSPRYKIIEKRQSVAFWCNPISGHATLYWYQQILGQGPKLLIQFQNNGVVDDSQLPKDRFSAERLKGVDSTLKIQPAKLEDSAVYLCASSSWEGETQYFGPGTRLLVL.

The CDR3 sequence is CASSSQVDEQFF. The CDR3 coding sequence is TGTGCCAGCAGCTCCCAGGTCGATGAGCAGTTCTTC. The V gene is TRBV11-1, the J gene TRBJ2-1; D is unclear. Trimming took off 4 bases at V and 8 bases at J, with 9 bases between the two ends. CDR3 size: 12 residues. Germline V gene lookup returns CDR1 SGHAT and CDR2 FQDESV (reference sequence).

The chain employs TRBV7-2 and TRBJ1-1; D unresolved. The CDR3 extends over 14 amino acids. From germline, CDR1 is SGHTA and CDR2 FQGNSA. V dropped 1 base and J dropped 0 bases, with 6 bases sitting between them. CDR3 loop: CASSLGGVNTEAFF. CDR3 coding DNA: TGTGCCAGCAGCTTAGGGGGAGTGAACACTGAAGCTTTCTTT.

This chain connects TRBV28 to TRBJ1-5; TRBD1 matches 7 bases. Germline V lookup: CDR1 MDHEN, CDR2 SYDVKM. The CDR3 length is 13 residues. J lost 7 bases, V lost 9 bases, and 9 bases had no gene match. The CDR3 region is CARSRGQGQPQHF. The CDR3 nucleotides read TGTGCCAGATCAAGGGGGCAAGGACAGCCCCAGCATTTT.

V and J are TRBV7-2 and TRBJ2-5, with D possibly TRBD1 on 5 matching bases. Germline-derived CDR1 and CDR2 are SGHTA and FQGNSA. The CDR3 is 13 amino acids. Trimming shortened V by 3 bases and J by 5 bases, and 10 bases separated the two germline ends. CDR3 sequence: CASSLQGRETQYF. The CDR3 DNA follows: TGTGCCAGCAGCTTGCAGGGTCGTGAGACCCAGTACTTC.

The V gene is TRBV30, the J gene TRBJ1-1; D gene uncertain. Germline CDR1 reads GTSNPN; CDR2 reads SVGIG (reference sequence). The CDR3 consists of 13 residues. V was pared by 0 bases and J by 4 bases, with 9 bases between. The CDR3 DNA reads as TGTGCCTGGAGTGTTATGGGTGGCACTGAAGCTTTCTTT. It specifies CAWSVMGGTEAFF.

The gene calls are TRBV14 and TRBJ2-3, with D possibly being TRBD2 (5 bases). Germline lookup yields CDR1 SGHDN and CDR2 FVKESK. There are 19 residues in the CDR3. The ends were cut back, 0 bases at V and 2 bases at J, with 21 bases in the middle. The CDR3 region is CASSQDMRAASESTDTQYF. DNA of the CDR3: TGTGCCAGCAGCCAAGATATGAGGGCGGCCTCAGAATCCACAGATACGCAGTATTTT.

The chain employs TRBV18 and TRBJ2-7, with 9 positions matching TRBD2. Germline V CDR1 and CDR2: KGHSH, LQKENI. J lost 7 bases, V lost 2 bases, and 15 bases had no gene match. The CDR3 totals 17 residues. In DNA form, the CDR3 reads TGTGCCAGCTCACCAGGCGGGAGGGCCCCCGGAGGTGAAGAGCAGTACTTC. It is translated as CASSPGGRAPGGEEQYF.